This T cell receptor beta chain comes out of a study of cytomegalovirus exposure and HLA in healthy donors. Study-wide context: Previous work identified 117 million unique TCR beta sequences from roughly 180 million T cells.

60 Vbeta and 13 Jbeta primers were used in PCR. Sequencing used immunoSEQ multiplex PCR; TCRdb keeps in-frame clones, though not all of them. The sample yields around 300,000 clones, around 66% seen once. General study results and limits: In the analysis, some V segments, TRBV6-2 and TRBV6-3 included, were excluded as indistinguishable.

Regarding this clone: Its antigen remains unidentified.

Germline values: CDR1 SGHRS, CDR2 YFSETQ. The CDR3 has 14 residues. V shed 0 bases, J shed 2 bases, and the junction held 2 bases outside the gene matches. Sequenced: PBMCs. The rearrangement joins TRBV5-1 to TRBJ2-7, with 7 bases lining up with TRBD1. The source of this sequence is a female donor in good health and CMV-seronegative. The CDR3 DNA reads TGCGCCAGCAGCTTGGAGGGACAGCCCTACGAGCAGTACTTC. Protein sequence: CASSLEGQPYEQYF.